The source of this T cell receptor beta chain is a study of blood T cell repertoires in COVID-19. The CDR3 has 14 amino acids. Trimming stripped 4 bases from V and 0 bases from J, with 9 bases between. The germline CDR1 and CDR2 sequences are MGHRA and YSYEKL. Libraries were prepared by immunoSEQ multiplex PCR; TCRdb keeps only in-frame clonotypes and omits some of them. The sample shows about 130,000 clones, roughly 85% of them seen only once. The sample taken for sequencing was peripheral blood. The sequence was collected from a woman of 80 years or more with acute or convalescent COVID-19. V and J are TRBV4-1 and TRBJ1-2, with D unclear. CDR3 bases: TGCGCCAGCAGCCCAACCGGGGCTAACTATGGCTACACCTTC. Protein product: CASSPTGANYGYTF.